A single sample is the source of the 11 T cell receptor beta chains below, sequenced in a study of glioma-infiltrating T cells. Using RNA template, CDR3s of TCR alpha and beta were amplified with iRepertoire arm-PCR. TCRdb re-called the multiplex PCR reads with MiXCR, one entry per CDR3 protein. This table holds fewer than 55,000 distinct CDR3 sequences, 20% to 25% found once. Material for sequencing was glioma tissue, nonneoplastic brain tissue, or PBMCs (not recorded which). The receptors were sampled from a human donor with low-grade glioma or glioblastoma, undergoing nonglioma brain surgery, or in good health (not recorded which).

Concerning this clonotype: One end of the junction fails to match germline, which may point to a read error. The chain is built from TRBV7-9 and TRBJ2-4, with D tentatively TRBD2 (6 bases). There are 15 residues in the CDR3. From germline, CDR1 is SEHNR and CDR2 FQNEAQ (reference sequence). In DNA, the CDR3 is TGTGCCAGCCGCTTCGGGGGAGGAGCCAAAAACCTTCAGTACTTC. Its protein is CASRFGGGAKNLQYF.

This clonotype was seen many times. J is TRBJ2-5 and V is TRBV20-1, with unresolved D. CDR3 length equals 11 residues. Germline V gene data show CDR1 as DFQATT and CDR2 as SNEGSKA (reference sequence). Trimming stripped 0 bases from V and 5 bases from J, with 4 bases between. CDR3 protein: CSARDYETQYF. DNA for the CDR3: TGCAGTGCTAGAGATTACGAGACCCAGTACTTC.

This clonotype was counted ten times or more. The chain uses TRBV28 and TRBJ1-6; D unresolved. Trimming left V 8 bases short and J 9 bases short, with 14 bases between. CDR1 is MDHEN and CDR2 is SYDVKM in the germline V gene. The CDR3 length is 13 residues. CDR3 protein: CASRTVVSSPLHF. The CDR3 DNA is TGTGCCAGCCGCACAGTTGTTAGTTCACCCCTCCACTTT.

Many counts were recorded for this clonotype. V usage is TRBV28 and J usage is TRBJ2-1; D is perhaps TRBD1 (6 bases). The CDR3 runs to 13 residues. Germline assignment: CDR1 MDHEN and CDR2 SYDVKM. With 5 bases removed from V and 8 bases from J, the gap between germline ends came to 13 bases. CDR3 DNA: TGTGCCAGCAGTCCGCGTGGGGGCGATGAGCAGTTCTTC. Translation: CASSPRGGDEQFF.

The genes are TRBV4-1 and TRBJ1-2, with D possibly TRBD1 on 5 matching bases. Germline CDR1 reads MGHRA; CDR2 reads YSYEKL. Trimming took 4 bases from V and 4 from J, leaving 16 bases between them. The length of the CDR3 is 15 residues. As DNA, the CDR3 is TGCGCCAGCAGCCCCTCCTTGACAGCACCCTATGGCTACACCTTC. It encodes CASSPSLTAPYGYTF.

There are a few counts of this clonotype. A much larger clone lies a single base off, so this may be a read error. CDR3 loop: CASSSSGRPDTQYF. CDR3 bases: TGTGCCAGCAGTTCTAGCGGGAGGCCAGATACGCAGTATTTT. This chain connects TRBV2 to TRBJ2-3; TRBD2 aligns across 11 bases. Germline assignment: CDR1 SNHLY and CDR2 FYNNEI. This CDR3 is 14 amino acids long. The ends lost 5 bases at V and 4 bases at J; junction bases unmatched: 2.

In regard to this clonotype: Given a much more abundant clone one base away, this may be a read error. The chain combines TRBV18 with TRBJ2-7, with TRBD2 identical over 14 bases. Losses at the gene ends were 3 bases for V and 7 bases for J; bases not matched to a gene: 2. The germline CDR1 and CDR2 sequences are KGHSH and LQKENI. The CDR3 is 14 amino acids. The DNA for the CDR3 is TGTGCCAGCTCACCGACTAGCGGGAGGGAAGAGCAGTACTTC. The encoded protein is CASSPTSGREEQYF.

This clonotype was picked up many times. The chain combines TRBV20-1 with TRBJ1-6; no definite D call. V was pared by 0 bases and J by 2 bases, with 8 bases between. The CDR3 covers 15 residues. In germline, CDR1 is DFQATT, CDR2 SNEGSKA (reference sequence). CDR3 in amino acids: CSAREEGPYNSPLHF. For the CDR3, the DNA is TGCAGTGCTAGAGAGGAGGGCCCCTATAATTCACCCCTCCACTTT.

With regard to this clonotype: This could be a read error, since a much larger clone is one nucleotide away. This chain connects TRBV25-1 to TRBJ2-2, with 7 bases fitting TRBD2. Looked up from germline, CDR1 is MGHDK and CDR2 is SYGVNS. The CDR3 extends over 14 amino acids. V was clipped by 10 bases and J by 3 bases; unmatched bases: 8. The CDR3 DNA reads TGTGCCACCCAAGGGACTAAGGACACCGGGGAGCTGTTTTTT. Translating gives CATQGTKDTGELFF.

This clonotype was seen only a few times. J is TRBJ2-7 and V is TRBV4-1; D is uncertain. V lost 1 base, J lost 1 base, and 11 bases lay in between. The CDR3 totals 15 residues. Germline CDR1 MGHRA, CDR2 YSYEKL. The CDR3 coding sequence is TGCGCCAGCAGCCAAGCCCCTAGTCAGTCCTACGAGCAGTACTTC. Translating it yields CASSQAPSQSYEQYF.

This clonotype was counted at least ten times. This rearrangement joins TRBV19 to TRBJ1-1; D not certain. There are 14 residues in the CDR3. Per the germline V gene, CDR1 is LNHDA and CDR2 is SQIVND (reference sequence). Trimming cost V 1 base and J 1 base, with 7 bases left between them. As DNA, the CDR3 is TGTGCCAGTAGTATAGGCAGCTCGAACACTGAAGCTTTCTTT. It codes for CASSIGSSNTEAFF.